The clone carrying this TCR beta chain was detected only once. These data are taken from a study of blood T cell repertoires in COVID-19. Data came from immunoSEQ multiplex PCR; TCRdb stores just in-frame clones and leaves some out. The data contain about 95,000 clones, around 90% of them singletons. The V end lost 2 bases, the J end lost 5 bases, and 18 bases lay between the germline ends. The CDR3 loop spans 17 amino acids. Germline CDR1 is MNHNS and CDR2 is SASEGT. This sequence originates from a woman between 65 and 79 years old with acute or convalescent COVID-19. The genes are TRBV6-1 and TRBJ1-4; a possible D gene is TRBD1 (6 bases). Sequencing input: peripheral blood. Here the CDR3 reads CASSERPGQGGNEKLFF. Written as DNA, the CDR3 is TGTGCCAGCAGTGAACGGCCGGGCCAAGGGGGAAATGAAAAACTGTTTTTT.